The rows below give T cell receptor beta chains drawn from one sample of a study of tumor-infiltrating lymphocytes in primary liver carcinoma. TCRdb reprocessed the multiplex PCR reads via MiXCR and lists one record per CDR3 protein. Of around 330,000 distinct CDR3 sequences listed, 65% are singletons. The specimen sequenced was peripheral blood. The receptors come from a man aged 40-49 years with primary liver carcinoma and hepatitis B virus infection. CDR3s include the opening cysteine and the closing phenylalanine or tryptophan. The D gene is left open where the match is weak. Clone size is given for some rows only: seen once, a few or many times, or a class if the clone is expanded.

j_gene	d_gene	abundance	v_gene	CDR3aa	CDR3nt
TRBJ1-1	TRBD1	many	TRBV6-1	CASSELEGATEAFF	TGTGCCAGCAGTGAACTTGAGGGGGCAACTGAAGCTTTCTTT
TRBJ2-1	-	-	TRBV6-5	CASKADGTYNEQSF	TGTGCCAGCAAGGCGGACGGAACCTACAATGAGCAGTCCTTC
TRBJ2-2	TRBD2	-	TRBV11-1	CASGLQRGSNTGELFF	TGTGCCAGCGGCTTACAGCGGGGTTCGAACACCGGGGAGCTGTTTTTT
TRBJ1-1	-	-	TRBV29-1	CSVEVGRDTEVFF	TGCAGCGTTGAGGTGGGTCGGGACACTGAAGTTTTCTTT
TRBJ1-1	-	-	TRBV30	CAWSPRVGVKTEAFF	TGTGCCTGGAGTCCCCGTGTGGGGGTTAAAACTGAAGCTTTCTTT
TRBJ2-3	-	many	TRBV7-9	CASTRGIGRADTQYF	TGTGCCAGCACTCGTGGAATCGGCCGGGCAGATACGCAGTATTTT
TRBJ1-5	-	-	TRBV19	CASSITGTFNQPQHF	TGTGCCAGTAGTATAACAGGAACTTTCAATCAGCCCCAGCATTTT
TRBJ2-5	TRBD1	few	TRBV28	CASGSPTGIQETQYF	TGTGCCAGCGGGTCACCGACAGGGATCCAAGAGACCCAGTACTTC
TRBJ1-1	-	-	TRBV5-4	CASSGGEGNTEAFF	TGTGCCAGCAGCGGGGGGGAGGGGAACACTGAAGCTTTCTTT
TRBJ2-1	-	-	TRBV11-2	CASSLDTAGYNEQLF	TGTGCCAGCAGCTTAGACACGGCGGGGTACAATGAGCAGCTCTTC
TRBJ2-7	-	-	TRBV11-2	CTTSPADEQYF	TGTACCACCAGCCCCGCCGACGAGCAGTACTTC
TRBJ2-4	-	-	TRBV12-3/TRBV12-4	CASSFCGPEQGTNIQYF	TGTGCCAGCAGCTTTTGTGGCCCGGAACAGGGTACAAACATTCAGTACTTC
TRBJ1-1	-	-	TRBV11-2	CVSSSRGHTEAFF	TGTGTCAGCAGCTCTAGAGGGCACACTGAAGCTTTCTTT
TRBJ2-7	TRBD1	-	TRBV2	CASESGGVHHREQYF	TGTGCCAGCGAGTCAGGGGGAGTCCACCATAGAGAGCAGTACTTC
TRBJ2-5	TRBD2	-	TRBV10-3	CANSDSLASGGQETQYF	TGTGCCAACAGTGACTCTTTGGCTAGCGGGGGCCAAGAGACCCAGTACTTC
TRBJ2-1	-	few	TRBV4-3	CASSQDALLPTYNEQFF	TGCGCCAGCAGCCAAGATGCGTTGCTCCCCACCTACAATGAGCAGTTCTTC
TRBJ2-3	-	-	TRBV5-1	CASSFPSTDTQYF	TGCGCCAGCAGCTTCCCTAGCACAGATACGCAGTATTTT
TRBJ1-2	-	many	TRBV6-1	CATRPQLLNYGYTF	TGTGCCACCCGTCCTCAGCTACTTAACTATGGCTACACCTTC
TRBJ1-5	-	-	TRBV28	CASRDGNQPQHF	TGTGCCAGCAGGGACGGTAATCAGCCCCAGCATTTT
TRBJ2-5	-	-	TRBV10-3	CAISAYRENQETQNF	TGTGCCATCAGTGCCTACAGGGAAAATCAAGAGACCCAGAACTTC
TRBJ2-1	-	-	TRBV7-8	CTSSSGQYSYSEQFF	TGTACCAGCAGCTCCGGACAGTATTCCTACAGTGAGCAGTTCTTC
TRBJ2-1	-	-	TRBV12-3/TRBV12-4	CASRPSCSYNEQFF	TGTGCCAGCAGACCTAGTTGTTCCTACAATGAGCAGTTCTTC
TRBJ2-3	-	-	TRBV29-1	CSAELENTDTQCF	TGCAGCGCTGAATTGGAAAACACAGATACGCAGTGTTTT
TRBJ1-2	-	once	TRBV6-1	CASTRTENYGYIF	TGTGCCAGCACCCGGACCGAGAACTATGGCTACATCTTC
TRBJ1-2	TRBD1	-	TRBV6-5	CASSSLYGTGHLYGYTF	TGTGCCAGCAGTTCCCTATACGGGACAGGGCATCTCTATGGCTACACCTTC
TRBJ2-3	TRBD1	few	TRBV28	CASGYPGQGADTQYF	TGTGCCAGCGGTTACCCGGGACAGGGGGCCGATACGCAGTATTTT
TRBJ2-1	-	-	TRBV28	CASSNRDSRASYNEQFF	TGTGCCAGCAGTAACCGGGACTCCAGGGCCTCCTACAATGAGCAGTTCTTC
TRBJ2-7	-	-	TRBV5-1	CASGSTQSFYEQYF	TGCGCCAGCGGATCTACACAGAGCTTCTACGAGCAGTACTTC
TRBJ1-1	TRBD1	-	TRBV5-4	CASSWGQLNTEAFF	TGTGCCAGCAGCTGGGGACAGTTGAACACTGAAGCTTTCTTT
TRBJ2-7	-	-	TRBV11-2	CASSLGMAKGEQYF	TGTGCCAGCAGCTTAGGGATGGCCAAGGGGGAGCAGTACTTT
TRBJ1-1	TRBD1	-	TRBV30	CAWSNSGTGDTEAFF	TGTGCCTGGAGTAACTCGGGGACAGGGGACACTGAAGCTTTCTTT
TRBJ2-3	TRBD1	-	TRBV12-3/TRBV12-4	CATRKTRGSGTVTQYF	TGTGCCACCAGAAAAACCAGGGGGTCGGGGACAGTTACGCAGTATTTT
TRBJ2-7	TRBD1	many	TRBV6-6	CASSYSDRAYEQYF	TGTGCCAGCAGTTACTCTGACAGGGCCTACGAGCAGTACTTC
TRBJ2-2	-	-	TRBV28	CVSSLTLRLAGELFF	TGTGTCAGCAGTTTGACGCTAAGGTTGGCCGGGGAGCTGTTTTTT
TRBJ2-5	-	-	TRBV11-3	CASSLGTGLAQDTQNF	TGTGCCAGCAGCTTAGGAACGGGACTGGCCCAAGATACCCAGAACTTC
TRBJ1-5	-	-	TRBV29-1	CSVAPSDGQPQHF	TGCAGCGTTGCTCCCTCAGACGGGCAGCCCCAGCATTTT
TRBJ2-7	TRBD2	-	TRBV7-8	CASSFGGTSDEQYF	TGTGCCAGCAGCTTTGGGGGGACTAGCGACGAGCAGTACTTC
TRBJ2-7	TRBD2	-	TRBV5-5	CASSWGLASSYEQYF	TGTGCCAGCAGCTGGGGACTAGCGAGCTCCTACGAGCAGTACTTC